Below, 8 T cell receptor beta chains from the same sample are listed, as sequenced in a study of T cells after yellow fever vaccination. TCRdb analysed the 5' RACE reads with MiXCR anew, one entry per CDR3 protein. Among just under 600,000 distinct CDR3 sequences listed, approximately 15% were seen once. The sequenced sample was PBMCs, obtained on the day of the yellow fever booster vaccination. Receptor source: a man aged 30 to 45 who received the YFV17D yellow fever vaccine.

The V and J genes are TRBV4-3 and TRBJ2-7; 7 bases are a match to TRBD2. Germline-derived CDR1 and CDR2 are LGHNA and YSLEER. V trimming: 0 bases; J trimming: 2 bases; junction bases outside the gene matches: 19. This CDR3 spans 20 amino acids. In DNA form, the CDR3 reads TGCGCCAGCAGCCAAGATTGGAACGGACTAGTCTTTTCAAAACCCTACGAGCAGTACTTC. Translating it yields CASSQDWNGLVFSKPYEQYF.

A few counts support this clonotype. An end of the junction does not agree with germline; a read error may underlie this. The rearrangement links TRBV20-1 to TRBJ2-7; D may be TRBD2 (5 bases). Germline V gives CDR1 DFQATT, CDR2 SNEGSKA (reference sequence). This CDR3 comprises 16 residues. The CDR3 bases are TGCTGTGCTAGAGGACTTCTCAGTCTAGCCGCCTACGAGCAGTACTTC. It yields the protein CCARGLLSLAAYEQYF.

The V call is TRBV20-1, the J call TRBJ2-7, with D perhaps matching TRBD2 (5 bases). The CDR3 runs to 12 residues. Deletions cut 5 bases from V and 6 bases from J, with 14 bases between. Germline V gives CDR1 DFQATT, CDR2 SNEGSKA (reference sequence). The CDR3 bases are TGCAGTGCTTCGCGCGGGTTAGTCGAGCAGTACTTC. Protein sequence: CSASRGLVEQYF.

This clonotype was detected only a few times. The V and J genes are TRBV6-2 or TRBV6-3 and TRBJ2-2, with D tentatively TRBD1 (6 bases). The CDR3 runs to 15 residues. Trimming took off 0 bases at V and 4 bases at J, with 9 bases between the two ends. Germline V lookup: CDR1 MNHEY, CDR2 SVGEGT. The CDR3 DNA follows: TGTGCCAGCAGTTACTCGCAGGGGTCCACCGGGGAGCTGTTTTTT. This encodes CASSYSQGSTGELFF.

In this sample, this clonotype turned up a few times. The V call is TRBV3-1, the J call TRBJ2-5; D uncertain. V was trimmed by 6 bases and J by 5 bases, leaving 19 bases between them. The length of the CDR3 is 15 residues. The germline CDR1 and CDR2 sequences are LGHDT and YNNKEL (reference sequence). The DNA of the CDR3 is TGTGCCAGCAGTCTACCCATTCAGGTGGGGGAGACCCAGTACTTC. Its translation: CASSLPIQVGETQYF.

This chain's CDR3 is CASSRTEGAPQYF. Here the CDR3 DNA reads TGTGCCAGCAGCCGTACGGAGGGGGCACCCCAGTACTTC. V usage is TRBV7-6 and J usage is TRBJ2-5; D might be TRBD1 (7 bases). There are 13 residues in the CDR3. Per germline, CDR1 SGHVS and CDR2 FNYEAQ. Trimming took 5 bases from V and 9 from J, leaving 16 bases between them. Drawing the rest from reference TRBV7-6 and TRBJ2-5, the complete variable domain is GAGVSQSPRYKVTKRGQDVALRCDPISGHVSLYWYRQALGQGPEFLTYFNYEAQQDKSGLPNDRFSAERPEGSISTLTIQRTEQRDSAMYRCASSRTEGAPQYFGPGTRLLVL.

This clonotype was found a few times. The chain uses TRBV10-3 and TRBJ2-5; TRBD1 is a possible D gene (5 bases). CDR1 ENHRY and CDR2 SYGVKD come from the germline V gene. The CDR3 is 13 amino acids. Trimming took 8 bases from V and 5 from J, leaving 15 bases between them. CDR3 nucleotide sequence: TGTGCCATCTCTCAGGGTTCGGGTGAGACCCAGTACTTC. It translates to CAISQGSGETQYF.

In this sample, this clonotype turned up a few times. This chain uses TRBV5-1 with TRBJ2-4; D unclear. CDR1 SGHRS and CDR2 YFSETQ come from the germline V gene. Trimming stripped 9 bases from V and 0 bases from J, with 13 bases between. CDR3 length equals 14 residues. This CDR3 is CAKDRALAKNIQYF. CDR3 in DNA: TGCGCCAAAGACCGGGCCCTAGCCAAAAACATTCAGTACTTC.